This T cell receptor beta chain emerged from a study of CD8 T cells in Susac syndrome (dated by TCRdb to 2018 to 2020). For the wider study: Repertoire sequencing was used to test whether CD8+ T cell activation and differentiation in Susac syndrome was antigen driven.

General study outcomes and caveats: The TCR sequencing and HLA analysis was acknowledged to have included a relatively small number of individuals.

Regarding this clonotype: Its antigen remains undetermined. Per-base quality was not reported, and no clone a single base away is much larger than it.

RNA was extracted using the RNeasy kit, and about 0.45 to 1 ug of the RNA was reverse transcribed with random hexamers. TCR beta CDR3 regions were amplified with the immunoSEQ multiplex PCR assay covering 54 Vbeta and 13 Jbeta segments. Bias from PCR amplification was corrected by using a synthetic template baseline for primer optimization and for computational correction. Per the source publication's procedure: Reads were annotated to V, D and J genes per IMGT and analyzed with immunoSEQ Analyzer, keeping only productive sequences. Clonality was calculated as one minus the Shannon entropy normalized by log2 of the number of productive unique sequences. For each patient and control, public and private clones were evaluated among the 100 most prevalent clones. Clones were defined as Susac-specific when absent from the healthy and MS cohorts, from over a thousand published viral clones and from other ImmuneACCESS disease sequences. The public sequencing data were trimmed at Q25 with fastp and processed into clonotypes with MiXCR by TCRdb, which kept only in-frame beta chains. Here each entry gathers all rows of one CDR3 protein and keeps the most common genes and DNA. The V and J calls shown here were made by TCRdb, not taken from the authors' results. This sample comprises a few hundred thousand distinct CDR3 sequences, 95% of them detected only once. The ten largest clones add up to 0.085% to 0.095% of the sample.

Peripheral blood CD8+ and CD4+ T cells from healthy donors, Susac syndrome patients and multiple sclerosis patients were profiled using high-throughput TCR beta sequencing. Treatment-naive patients with stable or active relapsing-remitting disease fulfilling revised McDonald criteria were used as multiple sclerosis controls. CD8+ TEMRA cells were enriched by FACS, while bulk CD8+ and CD4+ T cells were purified by magnetic negative isolation. Blood was drawn into EDTA tubes, processed within 24 hours, and PBMCs were isolated by density gradient centrifugation. PBMCs intended for TCR sequencing were cryopreserved in liquid nitrogen and thawed later in a water bath at 37 degrees C. The sorted or isolated CD4+, CD8+ and CD8+ TEMRA cells had a purity of 90% or higher. Deletion took 0 bases off V and 2 bases off J, with a span of 8 bases between the germline ends. The CDR3 starts with the cysteine, ends with the phenylalanine, and has 15 residues. Only CDR3 DNA is held: 45 bases, read in frame from base 1.

The chain uses TRBV12-3 or TRBV12-4 and TRBJ2-1; perhaps TRBD2 is the D gene, with 5 bases matching. This receptor was obtained from a human donor with multiple sclerosis. Sequenced: CD4+ T cells from PBMCs. DNA sequence: TGTGCCAGCAGTTTAGCGGGGAGTCCCTACAATGAGCAGTTCTTC. It specifies CASSLAGSPYNEQFF.